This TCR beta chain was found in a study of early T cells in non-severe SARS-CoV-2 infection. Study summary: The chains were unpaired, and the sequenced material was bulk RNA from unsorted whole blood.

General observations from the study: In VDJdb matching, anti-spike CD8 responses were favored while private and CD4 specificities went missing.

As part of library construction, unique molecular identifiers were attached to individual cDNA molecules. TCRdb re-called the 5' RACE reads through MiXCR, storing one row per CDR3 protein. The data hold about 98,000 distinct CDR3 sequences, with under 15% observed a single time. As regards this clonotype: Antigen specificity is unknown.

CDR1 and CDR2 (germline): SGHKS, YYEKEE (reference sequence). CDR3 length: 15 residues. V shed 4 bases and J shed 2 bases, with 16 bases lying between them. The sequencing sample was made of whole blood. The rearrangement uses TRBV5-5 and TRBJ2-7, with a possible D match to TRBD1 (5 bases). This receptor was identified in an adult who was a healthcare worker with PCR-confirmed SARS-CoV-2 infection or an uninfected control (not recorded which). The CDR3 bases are TGTGCCAGCAGCCCCCGCCCAACAGGCACCTACGAGCAGTACTTC. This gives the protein CASSPRPTGTYEQYF.